This TCR beta chain was recorded in a study of control samples from healthy donors and cancer patients. Libraries were prepared by immunoSEQ multiplex PCR; TCRdb keeps only in-frame clonotypes and omits some of them. The sample lists around 150,000 clones, roughly 89% occurring once. The CDR3 covers 16 residues. Trimming took off 2 bases at V and 1 base at J, with 13 bases between the two ends. Germline V lookup: CDR1 LGHNA, CDR2 YSLEER. The chain recombines TRBV4-3 with TRBJ2-3; a weak D match, TRBD2 (5 bases). This receptor was obtained from a young man in good health. Sequencing input: blood. The CDR3 DNA is TGCGCCAGCAGCCAAACGACTAACAGAGGCACAGATACGCAGTATTTT. Translated: CASSQTTNRGTDTQYF.